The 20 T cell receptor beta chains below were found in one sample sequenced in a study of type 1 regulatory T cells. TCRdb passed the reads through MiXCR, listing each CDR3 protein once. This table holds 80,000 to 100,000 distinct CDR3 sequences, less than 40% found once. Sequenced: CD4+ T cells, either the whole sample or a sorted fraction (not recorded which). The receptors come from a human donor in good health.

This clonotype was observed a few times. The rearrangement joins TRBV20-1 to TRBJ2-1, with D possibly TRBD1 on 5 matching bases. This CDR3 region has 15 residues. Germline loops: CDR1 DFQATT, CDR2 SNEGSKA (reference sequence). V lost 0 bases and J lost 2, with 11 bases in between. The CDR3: CSARDAGQPYNEQFF. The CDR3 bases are TGCAGTGCTAGAGATGCAGGGCAGCCCTACAATGAGCAGTTCTTC.

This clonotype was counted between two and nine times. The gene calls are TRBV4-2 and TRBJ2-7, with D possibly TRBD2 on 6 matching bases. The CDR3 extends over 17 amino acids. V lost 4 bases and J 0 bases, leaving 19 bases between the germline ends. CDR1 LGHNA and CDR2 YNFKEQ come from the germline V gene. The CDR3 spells CASSPESSAQSSYEQYF. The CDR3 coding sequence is TGTGCCAGCAGCCCCGAGTCTAGCGCCCAGAGCTCCTACGAGCAGTACTTC.

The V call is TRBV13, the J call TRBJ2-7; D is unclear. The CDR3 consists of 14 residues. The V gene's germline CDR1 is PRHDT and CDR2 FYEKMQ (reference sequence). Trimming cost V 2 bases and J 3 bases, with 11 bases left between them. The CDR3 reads CASSLQATDYEQYF. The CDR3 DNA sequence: TGTGCCAGCAGCTTACAGGCGACCGACTACGAGCAGTACTTC.

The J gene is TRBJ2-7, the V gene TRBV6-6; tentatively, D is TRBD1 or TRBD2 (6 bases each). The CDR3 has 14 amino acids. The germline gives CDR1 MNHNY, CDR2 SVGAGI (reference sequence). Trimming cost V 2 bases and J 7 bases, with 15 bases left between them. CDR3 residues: CASSYGPGAREQYF. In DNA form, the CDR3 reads TGTGCCAGCAGTTACGGTCCGGGGGCGAGGGAGCAGTACTTC.

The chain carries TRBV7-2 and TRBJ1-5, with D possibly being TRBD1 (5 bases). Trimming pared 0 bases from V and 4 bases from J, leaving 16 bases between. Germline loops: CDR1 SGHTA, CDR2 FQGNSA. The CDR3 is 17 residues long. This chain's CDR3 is CASSLAPGPIRNQPQHF. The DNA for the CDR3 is TGTGCCAGCAGCTTAGCTCCAGGGCCTATTCGAAATCAGCCCCAGCATTTT.

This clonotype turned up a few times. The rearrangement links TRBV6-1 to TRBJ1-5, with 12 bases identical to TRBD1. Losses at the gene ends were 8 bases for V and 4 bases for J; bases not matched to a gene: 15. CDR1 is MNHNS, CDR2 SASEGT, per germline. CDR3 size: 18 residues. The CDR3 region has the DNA TGTGCCAGCGGACACCGGGACAGGGGGCTCCCACGGAATCAGCCCCAGCATTTT. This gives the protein CASGHRDRGLPRNQPQHF.

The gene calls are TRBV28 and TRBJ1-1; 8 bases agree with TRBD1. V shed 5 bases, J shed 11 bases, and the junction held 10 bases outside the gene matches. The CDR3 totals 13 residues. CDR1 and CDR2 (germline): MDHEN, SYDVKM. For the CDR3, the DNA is TGTGCCAGCAGTACCAGGTCAGGGGGCGGGGCTTTCTTT. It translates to CASSTRSGGGAFF.

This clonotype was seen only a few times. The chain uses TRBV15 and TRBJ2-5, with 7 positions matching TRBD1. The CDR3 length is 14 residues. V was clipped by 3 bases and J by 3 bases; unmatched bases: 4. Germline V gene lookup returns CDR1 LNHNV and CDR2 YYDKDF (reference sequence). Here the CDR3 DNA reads TGTGCCACCAGCAGCGGGACAGCCGAAGAGACCCAGTACTTC. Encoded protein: CATSSGTAEETQYF.

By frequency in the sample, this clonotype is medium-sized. CDR3 amino acids: CSADRDRQADTQYF. The CDR3 nucleotides read TGCAGTGCGGACCGGGACCGTCAGGCCGATACGCAGTATTTT. This chain links TRBV20-1 with TRBJ2-3, with D perhaps assigned TRBD1 or TRBD2 (5 bases each). The CDR3 extends over 14 amino acids. CDR1 and CDR2 (germline): DFQATT, SNEGSKA (reference sequence). Trimming removed 6 bases from V and 6 bases from J, with 19 bases in between.

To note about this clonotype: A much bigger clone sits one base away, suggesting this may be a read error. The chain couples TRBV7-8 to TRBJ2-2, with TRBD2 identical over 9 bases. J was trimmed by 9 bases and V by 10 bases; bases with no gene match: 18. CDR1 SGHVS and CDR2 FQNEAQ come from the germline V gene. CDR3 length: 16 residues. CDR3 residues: CATKYQTSGGPRELFF. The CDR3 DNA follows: TGTGCCACCAAATACCAGACTAGCGGTGGACCCCGGGAGCTGTTTTTT.

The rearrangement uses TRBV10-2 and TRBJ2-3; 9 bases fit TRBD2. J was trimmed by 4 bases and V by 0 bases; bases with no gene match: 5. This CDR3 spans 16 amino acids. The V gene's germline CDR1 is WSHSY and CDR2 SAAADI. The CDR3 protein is CASSESGGRGADTQYF. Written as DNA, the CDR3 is TGCGCCAGCAGTGAGTCTGGCGGGAGGGGAGCAGATACGCAGTATTTT.

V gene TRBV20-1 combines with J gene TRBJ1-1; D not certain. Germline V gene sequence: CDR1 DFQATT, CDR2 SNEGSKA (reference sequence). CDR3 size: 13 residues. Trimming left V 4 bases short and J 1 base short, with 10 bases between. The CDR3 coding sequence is TGCAGTGCTACCGAGGCCGGGAACACTGAAGCTTTCTTT. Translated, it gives CSATEAGNTEAFF.

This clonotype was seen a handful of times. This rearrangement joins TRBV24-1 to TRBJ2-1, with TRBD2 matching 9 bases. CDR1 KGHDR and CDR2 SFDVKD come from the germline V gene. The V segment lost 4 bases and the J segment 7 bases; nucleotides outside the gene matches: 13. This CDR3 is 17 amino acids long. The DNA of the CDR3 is TGTGCCACCAGTGACCAAGGACGTAGCGGGAGATGGAATGAGCAGTTCTTC. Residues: CATSDQGRSGRWNEQFF.

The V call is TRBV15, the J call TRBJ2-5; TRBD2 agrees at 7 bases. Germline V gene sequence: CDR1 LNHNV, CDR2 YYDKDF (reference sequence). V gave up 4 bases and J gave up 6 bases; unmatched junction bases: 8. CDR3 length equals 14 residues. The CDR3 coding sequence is TGTGCCACCAGCACCCCGACTAGCCGGCAGACCCAGTACTTC. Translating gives CATSTPTSRQTQYF.

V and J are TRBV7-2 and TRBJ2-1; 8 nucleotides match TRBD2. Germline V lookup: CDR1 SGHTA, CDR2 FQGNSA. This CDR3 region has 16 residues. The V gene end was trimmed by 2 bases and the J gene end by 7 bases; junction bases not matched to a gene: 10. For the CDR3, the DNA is TGTGCCAGCAGCTTAAGGGAGGGCGGGAGGAATAATGAGCAGTTCTTC. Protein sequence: CASSLREGGRNNEQFF.

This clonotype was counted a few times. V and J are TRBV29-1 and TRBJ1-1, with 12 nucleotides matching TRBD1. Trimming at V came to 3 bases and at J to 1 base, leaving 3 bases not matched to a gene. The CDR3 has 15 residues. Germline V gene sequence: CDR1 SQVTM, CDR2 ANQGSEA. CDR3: CSVDKGQGANTEAFF. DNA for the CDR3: TGCAGCGTTGATAAGGGACAGGGGGCGAACACTGAAGCTTTCTTT.

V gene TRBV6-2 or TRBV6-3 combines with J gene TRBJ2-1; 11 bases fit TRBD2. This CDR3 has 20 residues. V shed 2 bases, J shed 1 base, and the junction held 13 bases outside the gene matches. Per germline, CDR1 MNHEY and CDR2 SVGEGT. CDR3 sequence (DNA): TGTGCCAGCAGTTACACTAGCGGGAGAGGCAGTATGTTTTCCTACAATGAGCAGTTCTTC. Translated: CASSYTSGRGSMFSYNEQFF.

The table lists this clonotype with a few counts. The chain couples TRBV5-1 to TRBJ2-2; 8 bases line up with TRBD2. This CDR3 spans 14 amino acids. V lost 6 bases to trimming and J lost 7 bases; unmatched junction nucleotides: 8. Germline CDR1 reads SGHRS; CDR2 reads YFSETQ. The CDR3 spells CASIAGGGIGELFF. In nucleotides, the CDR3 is TGCGCCAGCATCGCGGGAGGAGGGATCGGGGAGCTGTTTTTT.

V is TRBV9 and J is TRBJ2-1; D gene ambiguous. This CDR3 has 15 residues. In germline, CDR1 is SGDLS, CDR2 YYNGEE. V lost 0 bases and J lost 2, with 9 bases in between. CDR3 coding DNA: TGTGCCAGCAGCGTAGCCCAGGACCCCTACAATGAGCAGTTCTTC. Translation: CASSVAQDPYNEQFF.

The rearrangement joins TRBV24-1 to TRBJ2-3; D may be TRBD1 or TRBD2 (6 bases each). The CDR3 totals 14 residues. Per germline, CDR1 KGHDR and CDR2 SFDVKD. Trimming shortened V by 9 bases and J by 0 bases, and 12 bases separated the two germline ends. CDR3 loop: CATRRGQSTDTQYF. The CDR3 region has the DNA TGTGCCACCCGGAGGGGACAAAGCACAGATACGCAGTATTTT.